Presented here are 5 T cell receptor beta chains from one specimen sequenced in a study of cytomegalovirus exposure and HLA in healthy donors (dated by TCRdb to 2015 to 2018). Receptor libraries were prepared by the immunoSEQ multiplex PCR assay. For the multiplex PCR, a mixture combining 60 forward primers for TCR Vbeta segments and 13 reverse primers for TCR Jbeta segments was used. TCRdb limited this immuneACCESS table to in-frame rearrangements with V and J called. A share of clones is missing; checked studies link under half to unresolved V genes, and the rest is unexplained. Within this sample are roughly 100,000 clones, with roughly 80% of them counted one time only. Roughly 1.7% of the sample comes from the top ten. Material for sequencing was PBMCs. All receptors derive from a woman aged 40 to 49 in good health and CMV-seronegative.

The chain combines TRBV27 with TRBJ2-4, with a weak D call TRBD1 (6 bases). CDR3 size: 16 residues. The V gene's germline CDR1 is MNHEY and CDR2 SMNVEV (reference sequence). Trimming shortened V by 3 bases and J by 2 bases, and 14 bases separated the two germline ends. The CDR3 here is CASSFQGRGTKNIQYF. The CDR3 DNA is TGTGCCAGCAGTTTCCAGGGGCGCGGAACCAAAAACATTCAGTACTTC.

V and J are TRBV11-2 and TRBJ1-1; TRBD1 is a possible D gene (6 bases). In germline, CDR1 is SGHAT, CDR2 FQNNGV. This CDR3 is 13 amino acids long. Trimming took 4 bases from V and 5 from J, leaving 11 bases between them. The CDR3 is CASSSNRATEAFF. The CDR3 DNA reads TGTGCCAGCAGCTCCAACAGGGCGACTGAAGCTTTCTTT.

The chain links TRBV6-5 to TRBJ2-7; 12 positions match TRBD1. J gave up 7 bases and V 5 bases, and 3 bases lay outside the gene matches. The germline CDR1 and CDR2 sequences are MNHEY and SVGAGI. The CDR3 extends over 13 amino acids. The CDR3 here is CASSGTGGFEQYF. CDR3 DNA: TGTGCCAGCAGTGGGACAGGGGGCTTTGAGCAGTACTTC.

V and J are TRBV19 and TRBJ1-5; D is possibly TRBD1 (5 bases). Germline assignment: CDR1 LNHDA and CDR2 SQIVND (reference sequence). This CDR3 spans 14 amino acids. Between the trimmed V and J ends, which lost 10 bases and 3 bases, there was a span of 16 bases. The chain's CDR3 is CATDGGLINQPQHF. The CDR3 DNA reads TGTGCCACTGACGGGGGACTGATCAATCAGCCCCAGCATTTT.

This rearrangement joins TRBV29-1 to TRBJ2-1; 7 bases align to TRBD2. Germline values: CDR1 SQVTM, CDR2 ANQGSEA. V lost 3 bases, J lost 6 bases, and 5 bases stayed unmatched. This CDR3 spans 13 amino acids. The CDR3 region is CSVEAGVVNEQFF. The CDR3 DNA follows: TGCAGCGTTGAGGCGGGAGTCGTCAATGAGCAGTTCTTC.